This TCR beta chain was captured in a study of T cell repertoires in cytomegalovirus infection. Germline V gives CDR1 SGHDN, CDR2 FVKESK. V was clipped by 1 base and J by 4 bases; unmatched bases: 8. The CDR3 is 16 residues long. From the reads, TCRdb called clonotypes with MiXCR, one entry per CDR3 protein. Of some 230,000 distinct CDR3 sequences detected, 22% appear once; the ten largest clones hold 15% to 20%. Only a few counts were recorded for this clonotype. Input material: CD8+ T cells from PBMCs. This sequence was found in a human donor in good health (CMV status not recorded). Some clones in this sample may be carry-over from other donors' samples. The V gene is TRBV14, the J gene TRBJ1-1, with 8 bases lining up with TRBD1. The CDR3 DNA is TGTGCCAGCAGCCAAGCGACAGGGGCTTGGTCCACTGAAGCTTTCTTT. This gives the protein CASSQATGAWSTEAFF.